The 19 T cell receptor beta chains reported below all come from one sample, sequenced in a study of blood T cell repertoires in COVID-19. The assay was immunoSEQ multiplex PCR, and TCRdb's table has in-frame clones only and misses some. The repertoire holds over 150,000 clones, with roughly 88% as singletons. The sequencing sample was made of peripheral blood. The receptor source for this set is a man aged 50-59 years with COVID-19, enrolled during active disease.

The V call is TRBV7-3, the J call TRBJ2-3, with D tentatively TRBD2 (5 bases). The CDR3 length is 16 residues. Trimming stripped 1 base from V and 0 bases from J, with 11 bases between. The germline gives CDR1 SGHTA, CDR2 FQGTGA. The CDR3 region has the DNA TGTGCCAGCAGCTTAAGCCTAGCCACTAGCACAGATACGCAGTATTTT. Translating it yields CASSLSLATSTDTQYF.

The gene calls are TRBV7-2 and TRBJ2-5; 8 bases align to TRBD1. CDR1 SGHTA and CDR2 FQGNSA come from the germline V gene. This CDR3 is 13 amino acids long. The trim removed 5 bases at V and 7 bases at J, leaving 6 bases unmatched. CDR3 sequence (DNA): TGTGCCAGCAGCCCCTCACAGGGGGGGACCCAGTACTTC. This gives the protein CASSPSQGGTQYF.

The rearrangement joins TRBV7-2 to TRBJ2-2; 7 bases are a match to TRBD1. Germline CDR1 SGHTA, CDR2 FQGNSA. Trimming took 5 bases from V and 3 from J; bases not matched to a gene: 3. This CDR3 is built from 14 residues. This CDR3 reads CASSVGTDTGELFF. The CDR3, as DNA: TGTGCCAGCAGCGTCGGGACAGACACCGGGGAGCTGTTTTTT.

The rearrangement links TRBV15 to TRBJ2-3, with TRBD2 identical over 12 bases. This CDR3 comprises 17 residues. V lost 0 bases to trimming and J lost 3 bases; unmatched junction nucleotides: 4. From germline, CDR1 is LNHNV and CDR2 YYDKDF (reference sequence). In DNA form, the CDR3 reads TGTGCCACCAGCAGAGAGACTAGCGGGAGAGGAACAGATACGCAGTATTTT. It encodes CATSRETSGRGTDTQYF.

The genes are TRBV6-2 or TRBV6-3 and TRBJ1-1, with D maybe TRBD1 (6 bases). The germline CDR1 and CDR2 sequences are MNHEY and SVGEGT. Between the trimmed V and J ends, which lost 4 bases and 0 bases, there was a span of 15 bases. The CDR3 is 16 residues long. As DNA, the CDR3 is TGTGCCAGCAGTTTTTCAATGGGGGCCGTGAACACTGAAGCTTTCTTT. The encoded protein is CASSFSMGAVNTEAFF.

This chain joins TRBV30 and TRBJ1-3, with D unresolved. The CDR3 runs to 15 residues. The V and J ends lost 3 bases and 0 bases respectively, with 12 bases between them. CDR1 and CDR2 (germline): GTSNPN, SVGIG (reference sequence). The CDR3 coding sequence is TGTGCCTGGAGATCAGGACTTTACTCTGGAAACACCATATATTTT. This codes for CAWRSGLYSGNTIYF.

This clone occurred once. The genes are TRBV7-9 and TRBJ1-1; no definite D call. The CDR3 covers 11 residues. Trimming removed 6 bases at V and 6 bases at J, with 8 bases between. From germline, CDR1 is SEHNR and CDR2 FQNEAQ (reference sequence). Here the CDR3 DNA reads TGTGCCAGCAGAAACAGCCCTGAAGCTTTCTTT. It is translated as CASRNSPEAFF.

V and J are TRBV2 and TRBJ1-1, with D possibly being TRBD1 (6 bases). Germline CDR1 reads SNHLY; CDR2 reads FYNNEI. CDR3 length: 13 amino acids. The ends were cut back, 6 bases at V and 4 bases at J, with 12 bases in the middle. The CDR3 region is CASRREGGTEAFF. CDR3 nucleotides: TGTGCCAGCAGAAGGGAGGGGGGCACTGAAGCTTTCTTT.

This clone was counted once. V usage is TRBV7-6 and J usage is TRBJ2-5; 11 bases are shared with TRBD2. Losses at the gene ends were 6 bases for V and 3 bases for J; bases not matched to a gene: 6. There are 15 residues in the CDR3. The germline CDR1 and CDR2 sequences are SGHVS and FNYEAQ. The CDR3 DNA follows: TGTGCCAGCAGGCCTCCGGGACTAGCGGAAGAGACCCAGTACTTC. It codes for CASRPPGLAEETQYF.

This chain uses TRBV5-1 with TRBJ2-5; tentatively, D is TRBD2 (6 bases). The CDR3 totals 17 residues. In germline, CDR1 is SGHRS, CDR2 YFSETQ. The germline V and J ends were trimmed by 4 bases and 5 bases, with 24 bases remaining between them. CDR3 bases: TGCGCCAGCAGCAAAGGAGGGGCAGGGCCGGGGTCGGAGACCCAGTACTTC. This codes for CASSKGGAGPGSETQYF.

The J gene is TRBJ2-1, the V gene TRBV10-3; 9 bases agree with TRBD2. Trimming took 0 bases from V and 5 from J; bases not matched to a gene: 5. This CDR3 region has 16 residues. The germline gives CDR1 ENHRY, CDR2 SYGVKD. The CDR3 here is CAISESQTSGNNEQFF. The DNA of the CDR3 is TGTGCCATCAGTGAGTCCCAGACTAGCGGAAACAATGAGCAGTTCTTC.

This clone was picked up one time. The chain combines TRBV4-1 with TRBJ2-1; 8 bases are shared with TRBD2. The length of the CDR3 is 16 residues. The V gene's germline CDR1 is MGHRA and CDR2 YSYEKL. V dropped 3 bases and J dropped 3; count of bases not matched to a gene: 7. CDR3 protein: CASSQIGTSLYNEQFF. The CDR3 nucleotides read TGCGCCAGCAGCCAGATAGGGACTAGTCTCTACAATGAGCAGTTCTTC.

The chain has TRBV19 and TRBJ2-5; D gene unclear. This CDR3 is built from 13 residues. V was cut by 5 bases and J by 7 bases, with 14 bases left in between. Per germline, CDR1 LNHDA and CDR2 SQIVND (reference sequence). The CDR3 region has the DNA TGTGCCAGTAGTGACGGGTACCCGGGGACCCAGTACTTC. It translates to CASSDGYPGTQYF.

The chain couples TRBV18 to TRBJ2-5, with D tentatively TRBD2 (7 bases). CDR1 and CDR2 (germline): KGHSH, LQKENI. Trimming stripped 0 bases from V and 5 bases from J, with 28 bases between. The CDR3 consists of 20 residues. CDR3 in amino acids: CASSPPVMLERSGGRETQYF. In DNA, the CDR3 is TGTGCCAGCTCACCACCTGTGATGTTGGAGCGGTCGGGGGGCCGGGAGACCCAGTACTTC.

The gene calls are TRBV20-1 and TRBJ2-1; D remains unclear. V lost 3 bases, J lost 8 bases, and 14 bases lay in between. This CDR3 has 13 amino acids. Germline CDR1 and CDR2: DFQATT and SNEGSKA (reference sequence). The CDR3 loop reads CSASWVSRDEQFF. CDR3 nucleotide sequence: TGCAGTGCTAGTTGGGTCAGCCGGGATGAGCAGTTCTTC.

The genes are TRBV29-1 and TRBJ2-6; 12 nucleotides align to TRBD1. Germline values: CDR1 SQVTM, CDR2 ANQGSEA. The CDR3 sequence is 15 residues long. The junction had 3 bases not matched to a gene; V was cut back by 7 bases and J by 2 bases. The CDR3 is CSARDRGPGANVLTF. DNA for the CDR3: TGCAGCGCCCGGGACAGGGGGCCTGGGGCCAACGTCCTGACTTTC.

The gene calls are TRBV12-3 or TRBV12-4 and TRBJ1-2; D unresolved. With 5 bases removed from V and 5 bases from J, the gap between germline ends came to 12 bases. The CDR3 spans 13 residues. The CDR3 reads CASSRGTTYGYTF. The CDR3 region has the DNA TGTGCCAGCAGTCGAGGAACGACTTATGGCTACACCTTC.

The chain recombines TRBV11-3 with TRBJ2-1; the match to TRBD1 covers 8 bases. Germline loops: CDR1 SGHNT, CDR2 YENEEA. V was clipped by 8 bases and J by 7 bases; unmatched bases: 13. The CDR3 loop spans 15 amino acids. The CDR3 DNA reads TGTGCCAGCTCTGCAGCAGGGGGCGCTTCAAATGAGCAGTTCTTC. Amino acid sequence: CASSAAGGASNEQFF.

V is TRBV3-1 (or the pseudogene TRBV3-2) and J is TRBJ2-7, with D possibly TRBD1 on 6 matching bases. Germline V gene lookup returns CDR1 LGHDT and CDR2 YNNKEL (reference sequence). V was cut by 4 bases and J by 5 bases, with 15 bases left in between. This CDR3 has 14 residues. CDR3 protein: CASSPWDKANEQYF. CDR3 nucleotides: TGTGCCAGCAGCCCTTGGGACAAGGCTAACGAGCAGTACTTC.